The 22 T cell receptor beta chains below come from one sample, sequenced in a study of tissue T cells after allogeneic stem cell transplantation. The method was immunoSEQ multiplex PCR; TCRdb's version includes in-frame clones alone and lacks a portion of them. The table includes approximately 45,000 clones, about 73% detected once. Material for sequencing was sorted cells pooled from one or two spleens. These receptors all come from a pool of C57BL/6 mice in good health.

A word on this clone: Genes here carry mouse names. The read halts 1 residue ahead of the CDR3 end, with the missing end drawn from the germline J gene. This chain connects TRBV3 to TRBJ2-5, with TRBD2 matching over 11 bases. Germline CDR1 is SNHLY and CDR2 is FYNGKV (reference sequence). The CDR3 length is 17 residues. J was trimmed by 2 bases and V by 1 base; bases with no gene match: 5. The DNA read from the CDR3 is TGTGCCAGCAGCTTAGTACTGGGGGGGCGCGGCCAAGACACCCAGTAC. Translation: CASSLVLGGRGQDTQY. The whole CDR3 protein is CASSLVLGGRGQDTQYF.

This clone has more than one count but fewer than ten. Gene names and germline match the mouse. The read is 1 residue too short to cover the CDR3 end, so that end is filled in from the germline J gene. The chain has TRBV14 and TRBJ2-7, with TRBD1 matching 7 bases. V was clipped by 5 bases and J by 0 bases; unmatched bases: 5. Germline loops: CDR1 SGHDT, CDR2 FRDEAV. The CDR3 consists of 14 residues. The covered CDR3 bases are TGTGCCAGCAGGTCCGGGACAGTCTCCTATGAACAGTAC. It encodes CASRSGTVSYEQY. The full-length CDR3 reads as CASRSGTVSYEQYF.

For this clone: Any gene name here is a mouse gene name. Coverage ceases 1 residue before the CDR3 finishes, and the germline J gene fills in the end. This sequence joins TRBV15 and TRBJ2-1; 11 nucleotides align to TRBD2. The junction had 6 bases not matched to a gene; V was cut back by 6 bases and J by 2 bases. Germline V CDR1 and CDR2: SGHND, FRSKSL. The CDR3 length is 16 residues. The CDR3 DNA, read in part, is TGTGCCAGCAGACCGGGACTGGGGGTCGACTATGCTGAGCAGTTC. Protein sequence: CASRPGLGVDYAEQF. Given in full, the CDR3 is CASRPGLGVDYAEQFF.

To note about this clone: Genes and germline are mouse. The DNA ends 1 residue before the CDR3 does, and the rest of the CDR3 is filled in from the germline J gene. This same CDR3 is encoded by further DNA sequences in the sample. V usage is TRBV13-2 and J usage is TRBJ2-1; 8 bases align to TRBD2. Germline values: CDR1 NNHNN, CDR2 SYGAGS (reference sequence). This CDR3 spans 15 amino acids. The ends lost 1 base at V and 1 base at J; junction bases unmatched: 1. CDR3 loop: CASGDTGGNYAEQFF. The covered CDR3 bases are TGTGCCAGCGGTGATACTGGGGGCAACTATGCTGAGCAGTTC.

About this clone: Gene names follow the mouse nomenclature. With the read ending 1 residue before the CDR3 end, the germline J gene is used to fill in that end. The chain combines TRBV5 with TRBJ2-3; D call uncertain. Trimming left V 4 bases short and J 3 bases short, with 5 bases between. The CDR3 loop spans 12 amino acids. The germline gives CDR1 LGHNA, CDR2 YNLKQL (reference sequence). The sequenced CDR3 bases are TGTGCCAGCAGCCGCGGGGCAGAAACGCTGTAT. Encoded protein: CASSRGAETLY. The complete CDR3 reads CASSRGAETLYF.

To note about this clone: Mouse gene names apply. The CDR3 extends 1 residue past the end of the read, so its final part is completed from the germline J gene. V gene TRBV16 combines with J gene TRBJ2-3, with 9 positions matching TRBD2. The trim removed 4 bases at V and 0 bases at J, leaving 2 bases unmatched. The CDR3 totals 15 residues. Looked up from germline, CDR1 is SGHSA and CDR2 is FRNQAP. The CDR3 reads CASSWTGVSAETLYF. The DNA read from the CDR3 is TGTGCAAGCAGCTGGACTGGGGTTAGTGCAGAAACGCTGTAT.

Concerning this clone: The germline and genes are mouse ones. The read ends 1 residue early relative to the CDR3; the germline J gene fills the gap. The chain links TRBV4 to TRBJ2-3; D is possibly TRBD1 or TRBD2 (5 bases each). The CDR3 extends over 14 amino acids. V was clipped by 4 bases and J by 0 bases, with 8 bases between them. Germline CDR1 is LGHDT and CDR2 is YNNKQL (reference sequence). The CDR3 loop reads CASSFRDSAETLYF. CDR3 bases read: TGTGCCAGCAGCTTCCGGGACAGTGCAGAAACGCTGTAT.

This clone has a single count. Genes and germline come from the mouse. The read comes to an end 1 residue before the CDR3 does, leaving the germline J gene to fill in the end. This chain uses TRBV26 with TRBJ1-3, with D tentatively TRBD1 (5 bases). CDR3 size: 14 residues. Germline CDR1 KGHPV, CDR2 FQNQEV (reference sequence). Trimming removed 6 bases at V and 0 bases at J, with 9 bases between. The CDR3 is CASSPGNSGNTLYF. Partial CDR3 DNA: TGTGCCAGCAGCCCAGGGAATTCTGGAAATACGCTCTAT.

With respect to this clone: Gene names and germline refer to mouse. The read falls 1 residue short of the CDR3 end, and the missing part is taken from the germline J gene. This chain joins TRBV19 and TRBJ2-4; 9 bases are a match to TRBD2. The CDR3 extends over 14 amino acids. The germline V gene has CDR1 FNHDT and CDR2 SITEND (reference sequence). The junction had 2 bases not matched to a gene; V was cut back by 6 bases and J by 0 bases. Incomplete CDR3 DNA: TGTGCCAGCACTGGACTGGGGAGTCAAAACACCTTGTAC. It specifies CASTGLGSQNTLY. From start to end, the CDR3 is CASTGLGSQNTLYF.

Concerning this clone itself: The gene names here belong to mouse. The sequenced part of the CDR3 DNA is TGTGCCAGCGGTGATGAGGCTGGGGTATATGAACAGTAC. Translating it yields CASGDEAGVYEQY. The whole CDR3 sequence is CASGDEAGVYEQYF. The V call is TRBV13-2, the J call TRBJ2-7, with a tentative D call TRBD2 (6 bases). The missing CDR3 end, 1 residue past where the read stops, is filled in from the germline J gene. Germline CDR1 is NNHNN and CDR2 is SYGAGS (reference sequence). This CDR3 has 14 amino acids. Trimming pared 0 bases from V and 4 bases from J, leaving 11 bases between.

Comments on this clone: Germline and genes: mouse. The read gets to within 1 residue of the CDR3 end, and the germline J gene fills in the rest. The rearrangement uses TRBV3 and TRBJ2-4; D gene unclear. Trimming shortened V by 1 base and J by 0 bases, and 5 bases separated the two germline ends. CDR1 is SNHLY and CDR2 is FYNGKV in the germline V gene (reference sequence). This CDR3 spans 14 amino acids. The CDR3 sequence is CASSLEGSQNTLYF. The sequenced part of the CDR3 DNA is TGTGCCAGCAGCTTAGAGGGTAGTCAAAACACCTTGTAC.

In regard to this clone: The gene names here belong to mouse. The CDR3 end is not reached by the read, which stops 1 residue before it; the germline J gene fills it in. Other DNA sequences of this sample code for an identical CDR3. V usage is TRBV15 and J usage is TRBJ2-5; no clear D gene. This CDR3 is 12 amino acids long. Germline CDR1 is SGHND and CDR2 is FRSKSL. Trimming removed 5 bases at V and 3 bases at J, with 6 bases between. CDR3 sequence reads: CASSPGQDTQYF. The DNA read from the CDR3 is TGTGCCAGCAGTCCGGGGCAAGACACCCAGTAC.

There are a few counts of this clone. Gene names are the mouse ones. The missing CDR3 end, 1 residue past where the read stops, is filled in from the germline J gene. This chain joins TRBV16 and TRBJ1-5; 10 bases fit TRBD1. The CDR3 covers 14 residues. Per germline, CDR1 SGHSA and CDR2 FRNQAP. V gave up 2 bases and J gave up 6 bases; unmatched junction bases: 1. The DNA read from the CDR3 is TGTGCAAGCAGCTTATGGGACAGGGGCCAGGCTCCGCTT. This codes for CASSLWDRGQAPL. The full CDR3 sequence reads CASSLWDRGQAPLF.

Of note for this clone: The germline and genes are mouse ones. The read ends 1 residue early relative to the CDR3; the germline J gene fills the gap. V is TRBV29 and J is TRBJ1-4, with 9 positions matching TRBD1. Germline lookup yields CDR1 MSHET and CDR2 SYDVDS. With V trimmed by 6 bases and J by 0 bases, 8 bases remained unmatched. CDR3 size: 17 residues. The CDR3 reads CASSRQGGGISNERLFF. CDR3 DNA (partial): TGTGCTAGCAGCCGACAGGGGGGAGGAATTTCCAACGAAAGATTATTT.

With regard to this clone: Germline and genes: mouse. The sequence runs out 1 residue before the end of the CDR3; the remainder is reconstructed from the germline J gene. The chain carries TRBV12-2 and TRBJ2-3, with 12 bases fitting TRBD2. With 3 bases clipped from V and 0 bases from J, the junction kept 0 bases outside the gene matches. Germline V lookup: CDR1 SGHLS, CDR2 HYDKME. CDR3 size: 15 residues. The sequenced part of the CDR3 DNA is TGTGCCAGCTCTGGACTGGGGGGGAGTGCAGAAACGCTGTAT. Translation: CASSGLGGSAETLY. The whole CDR3 sequence reads CASSGLGGSAETLYF.

For this clone: These gene names are mouse names. The CDR3 end falls 1 residue outside the read, so it is completed with the germline J gene. The rearrangement links TRBV20 to TRBJ1-5; possibly TRBD1 for D (5 bases). The germline CDR1 and CDR2 sequences are GFQATS and STVNSAI. This CDR3 region has 13 residues. The germline V and J ends were trimmed by 1 base and 1 base, with 5 bases remaining between them. The sequenced CDR3 bases are TGTGGTGCTAGGGGACAGAACAACCAGGCTCCGCTT. Its protein product is CGARGQNNQAPL. The CDR3 reads in full as CGARGQNNQAPLF.

In its sample, this clone was seen once. Gene names refer to mouse genes. The read ends 1 residue early relative to the CDR3; the germline J gene fills the gap. V gene TRBV5 combines with J gene TRBJ2-2; 11 bases agree with TRBD2. The CDR3 runs 17 residues. The ends lost 2 bases at V and 4 bases at J; junction bases unmatched: 6. Germline V gene data show CDR1 as LGHNA and CDR2 as YNLKQL (reference sequence). Here the CDR3 reads CASSQNWGGAGTGQLYF. The sequenced part of the CDR3 DNA is TGTGCCAGCAGCCAAAACTGGGGGGGCGCGGGCACCGGGCAGCTCTAC.

Turning to this clone: Gene names and germline refer to mouse. The CDR3 goes on 1 residue after the read ends, and that part is filled in from the germline J gene. V is TRBV4 and J is TRBJ2-3, with 9 nucleotides matching TRBD2. This CDR3 has 16 amino acids. J gave up 1 base and V 5 bases, and 7 bases lay outside the gene matches. Germline V gene data show CDR1 as LGHDT and CDR2 as YNNKQL (reference sequence). The CDR3 reads CASSEVGGRGAETLYF. The part of the CDR3 DNA that was read is TGTGCCAGCAGCGAAGTGGGGGGGCGCGGTGCAGAAACGCTGTAT.

A word on this clone: The listed genes are named as in mouse. The read falls 1 residue short of the CDR3 end, and the missing part is taken from the germline J gene. The chain employs TRBV13-1 and TRBJ1-4; no reliable D call. The germline V gene has CDR1 NSHNY and CDR2 SYGAGN. There are 11 residues in the CDR3. Trimming cost V 5 bases and J 3 bases, with 2 bases left between them. The CDR3 protein is CASSANERLFF. The covered CDR3 bases are TGTGCCAGCAGCGCCAACGAAAGATTATTT.

On this clone: Each gene name is a mouse one. The read ends 1 residue before the CDR3 terminus; that terminus is restored from the germline J gene. This same CDR3 is encoded by further DNA sequences in the sample. This chain links TRBV13-2 with TRBJ1-3, with D tentatively TRBD1 (5 bases). The CDR3 runs 16 residues. The germline V and J ends were trimmed by 0 bases and 1 base, with 11 bases remaining between them. From germline, CDR1 is NNHNN and CDR2 SYGAGS (reference sequence). CDR3 DNA, as far as it was read: TGTGCCAGCGGTGATGCGGGACGGAACTCTGGAAATACGCTCTAT. Translated, it gives CASGDAGRNSGNTLY. The CDR3 in full is CASGDAGRNSGNTLYF.

On this clone itself: The gene names given are mouse names. The CDR3 end lies 1 residue beyond the end of the read and is filled in from the germline J gene. The V call is TRBV12-2, the J call TRBJ1-1; D gene ambiguous. Germline-derived CDR1 and CDR2 are SGHLS and HYDKME. Trimming removed 0 bases from V and 9 bases from J, with 7 bases in between. CDR3 length equals 11 residues. The DNA read from the CDR3 is TGTGCCAGCTCTCTCGATGGGAAAGTCTTC. It specifies CASSLDGKVF. The CDR3, in full, reads CASSLDGKVFF.

As to this clone: The gene symbols are mouse symbols. The part of the CDR3 DNA that was read is TGTGCCAGCAGCCAAGATTATGTTAGTCAAAACACCTTGTAC. Translation: CASSQDYVSQNTLY. From start to end, the CDR3 is CASSQDYVSQNTLYF. The chain recombines TRBV2 with TRBJ2-4; no firm D call. Sequencing ends 1 residue short of the CDR3 end; the germline J gene provides the rest. V shed 0 bases and J shed 0 bases, with 7 bases lying between them. This CDR3 has 15 residues. Germline loops: CDR1 LGHNA, CDR2 YSYQKL.